The next 10 T cell receptor beta chains were all read from a single sample in a study of CD8 T cells in Susac syndrome. Random hexamers served to reverse transcribe roughly 0.5 to 1 ug RNA. In TCRdb, the immunoSEQ multiplex PCR reads were re-called with MiXCR into one record per CDR3 protein. The sample consists of some 200,000 distinct CDR3 sequences, approximately 95% of them appearing once. The sample was CD4+ T cells from PBMCs. The receptors were sampled from a human donor with multiple sclerosis.

The chain combines TRBV29-1 with TRBJ2-1, with TRBD2 identical over 9 bases. J lost 4 bases, V lost 5 bases, and 12 bases had no gene match. The CDR3 sequence is 16 residues long. CDR1 SQVTM and CDR2 ANQGSEA come from the germline V gene. The CDR3 nucleotides read TGCAGCGTTCTGTTAGCGGGAGTGGGCCGTTACAATGAGCAGTTCTTC. Translated, it gives CSVLLAGVGRYNEQFF.

The rearrangement joins TRBV20-1 to TRBJ2-2, with 9 positions matching TRBD2. This CDR3 is built from 15 residues. V shed 5 bases and J 4 bases; nucleotides not matched to a gene: 8. Germline CDR1 DFQATT, CDR2 SNEGSKA (reference sequence). The CDR3 bases are TGCAGTGCTCCCAGACTAGCGGAAGGCACCGGGGAGCTGTTTTTT. This encodes CSAPRLAEGTGELFF.

This chain joins TRBV3-1 and TRBJ1-5; 7 positions agree with TRBD1. CDR3 length: 14 amino acids. In germline, CDR1 is LGHDT, CDR2 YNNKEL (reference sequence). V shed 4 bases and J 4 bases; nucleotides not matched to a gene: 4. The CDR3 DNA reads as TGTGCCAGCAGCCCAAGGGACAGAAATCAGCCCCAGCATTTT. Translation: CASSPRDRNQPQHF.

The chain uses TRBV25-1 and TRBJ1-6, with D perhaps matching TRBD1 (5 bases). The CDR3 has 12 amino acids. The germline gives CDR1 MGHDK, CDR2 SYGVNS. Trimming took 5 bases from V and 10 from J, leaving 9 bases between them. CDR3 DNA sequence: TGTGCCAGCAGTCCGGGGCCCTCACCCCTCCACTTT. Its translation is CASSPGPSPLHF.

The genes are TRBV7-9 and TRBJ1-1, with D perhaps TRBD1 (5 bases). Germline CDR1 SEHNR, CDR2 FQNEAQ (reference sequence). The CDR3 has 15 amino acids. The V end lost 4 bases, the J end lost 1 base, and 13 bases lay between the germline ends. CDR3 region: CASSYRPVGNTEAFF. For the CDR3, the DNA is TGTGCCAGCAGCTACAGGCCCGTGGGGAACACTGAAGCTTTCTTT.

This clonotype appeared once. This chain uses TRBV12-3 or TRBV12-4 with TRBJ2-7, with D uncertain. V was shortened by 1 base and J by 4 bases, with 14 bases between the two germline ends. The CDR3 is 15 amino acids. For the CDR3, the DNA is TGTGCCAGCAGTTTAGGCTGGGCAGCCTTATACGAGCAGTACTTC. Amino acid sequence: CASSLGWAALYEQYF.

This chain uses TRBV9 with TRBJ2-1; TRBD1 might be the D (6 bases). V gave up 3 bases and J gave up 1 base, with 17 bases separating them. The CDR3 runs 17 residues. Germline V gene lookup returns CDR1 SGDLS and CDR2 YYNGEE. The CDR3 nucleotides are TGTGCCAGCAGCGCGCTCTGGGACACCATTTCCTACAATGAGCAGTTCTTC. Translated, it gives CASSALWDTISYNEQFF.

The J gene is TRBJ2-1, the V gene TRBV20-1; 7 positions agree with TRBD2. The V segment lost 1 base and the J segment 4 bases; nucleotides outside the gene matches: 13. The CDR3 sequence is 17 residues long. Germline CDR1 and CDR2: DFQATT and SNEGSKA (reference sequence). CDR3 nucleotide sequence: TGCAGTGCTAGAGGGGCCGTTCGGGGGGTAGGATACAATGAGCAGTTCTTC. It codes for CSARGAVRGVGYNEQFF.

The chain employs TRBV4-1 and TRBJ2-6; no clear D. This CDR3 spans 16 amino acids. Trimming took 1 base from V and 3 from J, leaving 10 bases between them. CDR1 MGHRA and CDR2 YSYEKL come from the germline V gene. The CDR3 reads CASSQASGRGANVLTF. CDR3 DNA: TGCGCCAGCAGCCAAGCTTCGGGTCGTGGGGCCAACGTCCTGACTTTC.

V and J are TRBV29-1 and TRBJ1-2; D uncertain. Trimming stripped 0 bases from V and 4 bases from J, with 15 bases between. The germline V gene has CDR1 SQVTM and CDR2 ANQGSEA. The CDR3 sequence is 15 residues long. As DNA, the CDR3 is TGCAGCGTTGAAGATCCGAAGGGCTCGGGCTATGGCTACACCTTC. It codes for CSVEDPKGSGYGYTF.